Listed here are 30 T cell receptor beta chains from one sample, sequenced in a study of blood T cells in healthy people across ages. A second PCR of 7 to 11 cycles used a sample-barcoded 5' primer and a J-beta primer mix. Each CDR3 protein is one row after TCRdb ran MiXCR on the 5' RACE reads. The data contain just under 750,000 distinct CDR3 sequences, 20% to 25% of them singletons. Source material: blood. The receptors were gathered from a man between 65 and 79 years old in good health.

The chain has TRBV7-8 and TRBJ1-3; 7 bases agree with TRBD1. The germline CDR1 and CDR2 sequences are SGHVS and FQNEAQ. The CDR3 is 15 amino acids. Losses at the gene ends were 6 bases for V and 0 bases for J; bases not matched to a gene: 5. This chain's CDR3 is CASRADRPSGNTIYF. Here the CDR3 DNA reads TGTGCCAGCAGAGCGGACAGGCCCTCTGGAAACACCATATATTTT.

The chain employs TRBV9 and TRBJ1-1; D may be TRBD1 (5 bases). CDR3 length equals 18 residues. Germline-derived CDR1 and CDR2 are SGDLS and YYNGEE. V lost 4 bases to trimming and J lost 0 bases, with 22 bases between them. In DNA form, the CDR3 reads TGTGCCAGCAGCCCCCACGGGATCCGGGGGGGGATGAACACTGAAGCTTTCTTT. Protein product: CASSPHGIRGGMNTEAFF.

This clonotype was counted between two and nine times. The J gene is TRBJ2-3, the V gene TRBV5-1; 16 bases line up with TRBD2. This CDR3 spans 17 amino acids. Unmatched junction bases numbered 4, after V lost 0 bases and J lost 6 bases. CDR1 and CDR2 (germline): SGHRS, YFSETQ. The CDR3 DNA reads TGCGCCAGCAGCTTGGCCAAGGGACTAGCGGGAGGGGATACGCAGTATTTT. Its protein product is CASSLAKGLAGGDTQYF.

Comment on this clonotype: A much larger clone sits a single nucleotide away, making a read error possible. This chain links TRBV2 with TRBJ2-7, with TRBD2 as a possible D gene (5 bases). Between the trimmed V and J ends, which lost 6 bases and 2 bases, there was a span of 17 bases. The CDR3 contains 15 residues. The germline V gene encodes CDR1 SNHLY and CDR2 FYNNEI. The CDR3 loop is CASRTDGKPTYEQYF. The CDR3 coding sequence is TGTGCCAGCAGAACGGACGGGAAGCCTACCTACGAGCAGTACTTC.

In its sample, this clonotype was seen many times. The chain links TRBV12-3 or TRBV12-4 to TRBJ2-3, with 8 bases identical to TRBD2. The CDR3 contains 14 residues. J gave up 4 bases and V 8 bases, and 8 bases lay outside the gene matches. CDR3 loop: CASGLAGHSDTQYF. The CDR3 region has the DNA TGTGCCAGCGGGCTAGCGGGTCATTCAGATACGCAGTATTTT.

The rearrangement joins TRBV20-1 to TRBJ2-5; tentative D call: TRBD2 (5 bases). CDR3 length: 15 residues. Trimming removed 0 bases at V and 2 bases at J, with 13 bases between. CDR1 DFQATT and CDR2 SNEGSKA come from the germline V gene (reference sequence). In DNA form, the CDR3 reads TGCAGTGCTAGAGACGGGAAGGGCCGGCAAGAGACCCAGTACTTC. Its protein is CSARDGKGRQETQYF.

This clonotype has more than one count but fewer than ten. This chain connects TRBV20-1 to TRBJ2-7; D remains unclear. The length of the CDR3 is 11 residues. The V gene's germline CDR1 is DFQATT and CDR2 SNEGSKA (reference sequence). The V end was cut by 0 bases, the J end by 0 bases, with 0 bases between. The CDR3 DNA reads TGCAGTGCTAGAGACTCCTACGAGCAGTACGTC. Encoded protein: CSARDSYEQYV.

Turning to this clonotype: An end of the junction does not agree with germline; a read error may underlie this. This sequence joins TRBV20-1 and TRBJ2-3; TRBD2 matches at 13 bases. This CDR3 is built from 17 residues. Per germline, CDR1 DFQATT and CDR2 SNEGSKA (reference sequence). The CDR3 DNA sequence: TGCAGTGCTCTGACATCCGGAGGACTAGCGGGAGAAGATACGCATTATTTT. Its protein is CSALTSGGLAGEDTHYF.

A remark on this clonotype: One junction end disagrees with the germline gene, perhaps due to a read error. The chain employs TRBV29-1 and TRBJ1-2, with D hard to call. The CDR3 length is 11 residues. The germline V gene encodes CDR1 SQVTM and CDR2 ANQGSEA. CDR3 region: CNVEDRQGYTF. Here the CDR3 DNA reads TGCAACGTTGAAGATCGTCAAGGCTACACCTTC.

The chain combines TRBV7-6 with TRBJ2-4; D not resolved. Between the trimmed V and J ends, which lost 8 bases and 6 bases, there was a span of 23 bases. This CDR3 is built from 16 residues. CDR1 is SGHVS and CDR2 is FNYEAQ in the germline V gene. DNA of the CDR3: TGTGCCAGCCTCTTGAAGGGCCGCCAGGTGGGAAACATTCAGTACTTC. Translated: CASLLKGRQVGNIQYF.

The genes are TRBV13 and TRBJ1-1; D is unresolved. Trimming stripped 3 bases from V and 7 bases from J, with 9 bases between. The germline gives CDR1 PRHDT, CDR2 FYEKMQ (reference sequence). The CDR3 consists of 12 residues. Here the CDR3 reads CASSFSRNEAFF. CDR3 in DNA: TGTGCCAGCAGCTTCTCGCGCAATGAAGCTTTCTTT.

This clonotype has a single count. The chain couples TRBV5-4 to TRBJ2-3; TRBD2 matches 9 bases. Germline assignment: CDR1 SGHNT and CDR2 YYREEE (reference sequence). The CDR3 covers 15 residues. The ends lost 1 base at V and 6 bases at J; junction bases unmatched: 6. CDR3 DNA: TGTGCCAGCAGCTTGACTAGCGGGCCAGAGGATACGCAGTATTTT. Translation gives CASSLTSGPEDTQYF.

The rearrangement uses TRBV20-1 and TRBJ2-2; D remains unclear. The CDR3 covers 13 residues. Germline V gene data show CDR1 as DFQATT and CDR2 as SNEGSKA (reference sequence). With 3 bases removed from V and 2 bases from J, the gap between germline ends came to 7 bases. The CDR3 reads CSARNFNTGELFF. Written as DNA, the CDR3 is TGCAGTGCTAGGAACTTTAACACCGGGGAGCTGTTTTTT.

The CDR3 sequence is CAISDREDSPLHF. In DNA, the CDR3 is TGTGCCATCAGTGACAGGGAGGATTCACCCCTCCACTTT. V and J are TRBV10-3 and TRBJ1-6, with D maybe TRBD1 (5 bases). Germline CDR1 is ENHRY and CDR2 is SYGVKD. The CDR3 runs 13 residues. The ends were cut back, 3 bases at V and 8 bases at J, with 8 bases in the middle.

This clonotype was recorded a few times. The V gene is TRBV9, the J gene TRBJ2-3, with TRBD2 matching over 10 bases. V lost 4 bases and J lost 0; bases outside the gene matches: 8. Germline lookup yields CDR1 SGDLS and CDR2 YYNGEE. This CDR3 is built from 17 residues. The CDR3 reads CASSYLGTSASTDTQYF. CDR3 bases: TGTGCCAGCAGCTACTTGGGGACTAGCGCCAGCACAGATACGCAGTATTTT.

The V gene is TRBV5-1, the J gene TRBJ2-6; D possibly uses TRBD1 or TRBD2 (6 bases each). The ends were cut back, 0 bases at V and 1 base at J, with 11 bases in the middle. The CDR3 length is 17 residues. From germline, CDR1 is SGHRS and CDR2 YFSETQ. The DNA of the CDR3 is TGCGCCAGCAGCTTGGTAGGGGGGCCTTCTGGGGCCAACGTCCTGACTTTC. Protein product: CASSLVGGPSGANVLTF.

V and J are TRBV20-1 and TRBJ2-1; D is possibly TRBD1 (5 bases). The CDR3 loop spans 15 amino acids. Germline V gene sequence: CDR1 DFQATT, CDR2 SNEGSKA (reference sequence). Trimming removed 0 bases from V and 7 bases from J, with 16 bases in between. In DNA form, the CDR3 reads TGCAGTGCTAGAGAGCAGGGAAGGGCTGGGAATGAGCAGTTCTTC. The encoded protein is CSAREQGRAGNEQFF.

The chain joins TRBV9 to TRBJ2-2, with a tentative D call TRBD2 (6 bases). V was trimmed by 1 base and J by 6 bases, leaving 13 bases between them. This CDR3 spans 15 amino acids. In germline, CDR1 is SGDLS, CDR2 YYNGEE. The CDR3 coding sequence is TGTGCCAGCAGCGTACTTCCGGGAGCGTCCGGGGAGCTGTTTTTT. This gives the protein CASSVLPGASGELFF. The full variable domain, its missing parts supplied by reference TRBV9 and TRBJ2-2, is DSGVTQTPKHLITATGQRVTLRCSPRSGDLSVYWYQQSLDQGLQFLIQYYNGEERAKGNILERFSAQQFPDLHSELNLSSLELGDSALYFCASSVLPGASGELFFGEGSRLTVL.

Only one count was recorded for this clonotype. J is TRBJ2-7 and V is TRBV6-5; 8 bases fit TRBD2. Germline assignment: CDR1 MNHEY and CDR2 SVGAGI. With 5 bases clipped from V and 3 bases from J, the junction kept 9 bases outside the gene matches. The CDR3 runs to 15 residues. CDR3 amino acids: CASSPRTSLGYEQYV. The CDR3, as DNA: TGTGCCAGCAGTCCCAGGACTAGCTTGGGCTACGAGCAGTACGTC.

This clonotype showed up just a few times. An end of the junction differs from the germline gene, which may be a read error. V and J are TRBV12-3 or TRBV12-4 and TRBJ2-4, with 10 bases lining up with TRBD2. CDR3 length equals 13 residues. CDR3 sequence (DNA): TGTGCCAGCCAACTAGCGGGGAAAAGCATTCAGTACTTC. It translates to CASQLAGKSIQYF.

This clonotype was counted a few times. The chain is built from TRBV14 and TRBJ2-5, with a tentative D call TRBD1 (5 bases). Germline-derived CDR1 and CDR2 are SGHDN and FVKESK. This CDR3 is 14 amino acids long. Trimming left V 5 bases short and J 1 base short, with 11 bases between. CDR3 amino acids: CASSTLGLQETQYF. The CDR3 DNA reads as TGTGCCAGCAGCACACTGGGGCTCCAAGAGACCCAGTACTTC.

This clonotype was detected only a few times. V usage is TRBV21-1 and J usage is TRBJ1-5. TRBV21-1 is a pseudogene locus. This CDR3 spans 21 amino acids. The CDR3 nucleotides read TGTGCCAGCAGCAAAGCGCTTCAATGGGGCAGGGCCTCGTATAGCAATCAGCCCCAGCATTTT. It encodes CASSKALQWGRASYSNQPQHF.

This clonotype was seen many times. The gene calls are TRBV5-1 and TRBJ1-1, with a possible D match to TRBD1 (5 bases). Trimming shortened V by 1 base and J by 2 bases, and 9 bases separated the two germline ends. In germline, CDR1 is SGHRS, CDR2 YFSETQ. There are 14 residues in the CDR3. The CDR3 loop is CASSLWGLNTEAFF. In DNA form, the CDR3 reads TGCGCCAGCAGCTTGTGGGGGTTAAACACTGAAGCTTTCTTT.

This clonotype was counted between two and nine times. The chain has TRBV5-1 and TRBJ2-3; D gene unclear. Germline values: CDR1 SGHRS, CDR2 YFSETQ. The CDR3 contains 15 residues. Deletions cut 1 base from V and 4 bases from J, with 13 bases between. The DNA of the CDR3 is TGCGCCAGCAGCTTGCTCCTCGTAGGCGCAGATACGCAGTATTTT. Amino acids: CASSLLLVGADTQYF.

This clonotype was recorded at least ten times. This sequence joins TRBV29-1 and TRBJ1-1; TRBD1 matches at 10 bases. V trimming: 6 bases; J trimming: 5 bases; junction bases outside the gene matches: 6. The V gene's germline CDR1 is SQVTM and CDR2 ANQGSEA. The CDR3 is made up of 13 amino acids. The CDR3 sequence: CSVSTGGLTEAFF. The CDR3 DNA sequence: TGCAGCGTCTCGACAGGGGGCTTGACTGAAGCTTTCTTT.

DNA for the CDR3: TGTGCCAGCTCACCGCTAGGACTAGCGGGGGGAAGCACAGATACGCAGTATTTT. Its translation: CASSPLGLAGGSTDTQYF. The J gene is TRBJ2-3, the V gene TRBV18; 14 bases are shared with TRBD2. Germline V CDR1 and CDR2: KGHSH, LQKENI. J lost 0 bases, V lost 3 bases, and 5 bases had no gene match. The CDR3 is 18 residues long.

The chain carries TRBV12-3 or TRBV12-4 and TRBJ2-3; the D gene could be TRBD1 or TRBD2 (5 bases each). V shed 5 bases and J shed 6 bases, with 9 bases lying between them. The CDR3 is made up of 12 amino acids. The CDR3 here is CASSGTVDTQYF. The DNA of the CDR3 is TGTGCCAGCAGTGGGACGGTTGATACGCAGTATTTT.

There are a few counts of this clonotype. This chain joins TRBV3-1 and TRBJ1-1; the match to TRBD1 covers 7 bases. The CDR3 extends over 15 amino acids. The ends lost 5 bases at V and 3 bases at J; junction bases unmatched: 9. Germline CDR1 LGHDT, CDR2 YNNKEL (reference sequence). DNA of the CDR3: TGTGCCAGCAGCTTAAGACCCAGGGGGGACACTGAAGCTTTCTTT. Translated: CASSLRPRGDTEAFF.

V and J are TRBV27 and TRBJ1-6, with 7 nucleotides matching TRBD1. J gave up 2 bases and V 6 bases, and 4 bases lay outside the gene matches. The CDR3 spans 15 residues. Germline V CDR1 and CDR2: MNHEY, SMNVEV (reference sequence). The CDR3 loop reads CASRPGTAYNSPLHF. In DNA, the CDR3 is TGTGCCAGCAGGCCCGGGACAGCCTATAATTCACCCCTCCACTTT.

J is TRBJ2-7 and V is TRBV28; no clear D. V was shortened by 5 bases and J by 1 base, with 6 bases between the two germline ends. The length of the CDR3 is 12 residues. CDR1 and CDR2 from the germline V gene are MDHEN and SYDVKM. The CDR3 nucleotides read TGTGCCAGCAGTGCCCCGTCCTACGAGCAGTACTTC. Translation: CASSAPSYEQYF.